This TCR beta chain originates from a study of T cells in Graves' hyperthyroidism and ophthalmopathy. Study background: At the time of initial diagnosis and before any treatment, peripheral blood was collected. Study results and caveats: Ophthalmopathy was distinguished from stable hyperthyroidism by 13 V-J signatures.

Researchers took RNA transcripts and amplified the TCR beta CDR3 regions from them. The TCR CDR3 was amplified in a first-round RT-PCR using the HTBI primer set. TCRdb recomputed calls from the multiplex PCR reads with MiXCR, one row per CDR3 protein. The repertoire has approximately 620,000 distinct CDR3 sequences, 15% to 20% of them found once; the top ten carry approximately 3.5%. Clinical Activity Scores of at least 3, NOSPECS grades of at least 4 and durations under 3 months characterized ophthalmopathy patients. With respect to this clonotype: Antigen: not known. This clone may be a read error of a much larger clone one base away.

Germline V gene sequence: CDR1 MDHEN, CDR2 SYDVKM. CDR3 length: 14 amino acids. Between the trimmed V and J ends, which lost 8 bases and 9 bases, there was a span of 22 bases. The chain has TRBV28 and TRBJ2-5, with D possibly matching TRBD2 (5 bases). The sequence was obtained from a middle-aged woman with Graves' ophthalmopathy. Sequencing was done on a sample of blood. CDR3 in amino acids: CASRPRAREEAQYF. The CDR3 bases are TGTGCCAGCCGCCCCCGGGCTCGCGAGGAGGCCCAGTACTTC.